These 13 T cell receptor beta chains originate from one sample sequenced in a study of T cell responses to AZD1222 COVID-19 vaccine. Here immunoSEQ multiplex PCR was the method, and the copy in TCRdb shows in-frame clones only, minus some. Of about 150,000 clones listed, more than 90% are singletons. This specimen was peripheral blood, taken on day 0 of AZD1222 vaccination. These receptors came from an adult in good health.

The V call is TRBV19, the J call TRBJ2-7; 12 nucleotides align to TRBD2. This CDR3 has 16 amino acids. Germline lookup yields CDR1 LNHDA and CDR2 SQIVND (reference sequence). V dropped 5 bases and J dropped 2; count of bases not matched to a gene: 7. In DNA form, the CDR3 reads TGTGCCAGTAGTCTAACGACTAGCGGGAGTCCCTACGAGCAGTACTTC. Translating it yields CASSLTTSGSPYEQYF. The entire variable domain, with the rest obtained from reference TRBV19 and TRBJ2-7, is as follows: DGGITQSPKYLFRKEGQNVTLSCEQNLNHDAMYWYRQDPGQGLRLIYYSQIVNDFQKGDIAEGYSVSREKKESFPLTVTSAQKNPTAFYLCASSLTTSGSPYEQYFGPGTRLTVT.

The gene calls are TRBV6-2 or TRBV6-3 and TRBJ1-2, with D possibly matching TRBD1 (5 bases). Trimming left V 4 bases short and J 4 bases short, with 19 bases between. This CDR3 is 16 amino acids long. Germline lookup yields CDR1 MNHEY and CDR2 SVGEGT. In nucleotides, the CDR3 is TGTGCCAGCAGTTGGGGGGAATTAGGCCTTGGCTATGGCTACACCTTC. It is translated as CASSWGELGLGYGYTF.

The V call is TRBV4-2, the J call TRBJ2-1; 12 bases agree with TRBD2. This CDR3 is built from 16 residues. J was trimmed by 6 bases and V by 4 bases; bases with no gene match: 7. CDR1 and CDR2 from the germline V gene are LGHNA and YNFKEQ. The CDR3 reads CASSRGGLAGPNEQFF. The CDR3 DNA is TGTGCCAGCAGCCGTGGTGGACTAGCGGGACCCAATGAGCAGTTCTTC.

The CDR3: CASSQAGGPTGELFF. The CDR3 DNA follows: TGTGCCAGCAGCCAGGCCGGGGGGCCCACCGGGGAGCTGTTTTTT. The chain recombines TRBV7-3 with TRBJ2-2; maybe TRBD2 (7 bases). The germline CDR1 and CDR2 sequences are SGHTA and FQGTGA. This CDR3 is built from 15 residues. Trimming shortened V by 5 bases and J by 4 bases, and 14 bases separated the two germline ends.

V and J are TRBV7-2 and TRBJ1-1, with TRBD1 as a possible D gene (6 bases). The CDR3 covers 16 residues. Germline V CDR1 and CDR2: SGHTA, FQGNSA. Between the trimmed V and J ends, which lost 5 bases and 3 bases, there was a span of 19 bases. The chain's CDR3 is CASSTSRYRDHTEAFF. CDR3 coding DNA: TGTGCCAGCAGCACTAGCCGCTACAGGGACCACACTGAAGCTTTCTTT.

The rearrangement uses TRBV10-3 and TRBJ1-2, with 9 bases fitting TRBD1. Trimming cost V 4 bases and J 6 bases; bases outside gene matches: 3. Germline V lookup: CDR1 ENHRY, CDR2 SYGVKD. There are 13 residues in the CDR3. The DNA for the CDR3 is TGTGCCATCAGTGCCCGACAGGGGGATGGCTACACCTTC. The encoded protein is CAISARQGDGYTF.

The V and J genes are TRBV4-1 and TRBJ2-3; D gene ambiguous. V gave up 1 base and J gave up 3 bases, with 2 bases separating them. Germline lookup yields CDR1 MGHRA and CDR2 YSYEKL. The CDR3 is made up of 12 amino acids. The CDR3 region is CASSQVTDTQYF. CDR3 nucleotide sequence: TGCGCCAGCAGCCAAGTTACAGATACGCAGTATTTT.

The chain employs TRBV9 and TRBJ2-7; the D call may be TRBD1 or TRBD2 (5 bases each). Germline V gives CDR1 SGDLS, CDR2 YYNGEE. CDR3 length: 15 residues. V shed 4 bases and J shed 3 bases, with 17 bases lying between them. The CDR3 here is CASSPMTDYLYEQYF. CDR3 DNA: TGTGCCAGCAGCCCGATGACAGACTACCTCTACGAGCAGTACTTC.

This chain connects TRBV7-8 to TRBJ2-7, with 9 bases lining up with TRBD2. The germline gives CDR1 SGHVS, CDR2 FQNEAQ. The V gene end was trimmed by 3 bases and the J gene end by 2 bases; junction bases not matched to a gene: 5. CDR3 length: 15 residues. The CDR3 sequence: CASSFLAGRPYEQYF. CDR3 in DNA: TGTGCCAGCAGCTTTCTAGCGGGACGTCCCTACGAGCAGTACTTC.

The V gene is TRBV2, the J gene TRBJ2-1, with 7 nucleotides matching TRBD2. Germline V lookup: CDR1 SNHLY, CDR2 FYNNEI. With V trimmed by 4 bases and J by 5 bases, 8 bases remained unmatched. The CDR3 extends over 15 amino acids. The CDR3, as DNA: TGTGCCAGCAGTGCAGGACTAGGGAAAAACAATGAGCAGTTCTTC. This gives the protein CASSAGLGKNNEQFF.

This chain joins TRBV30 and TRBJ1-3; no clear D. Germline V gene data show CDR1 as GTSNPN and CDR2 as SVGIG (reference sequence). This CDR3 is built from 12 residues. Trimming pared 0 bases from V and 8 bases from J, leaving 8 bases between. The CDR3 sequence: CAWSVSGDTIYF. The DNA for the CDR3 is TGTGCCTGGAGTGTTAGCGGGGACACCATATATTTT.

This rearrangement joins TRBV25-1 to TRBJ2-7; 9 bases fit TRBD1. In germline, CDR1 is MGHDK, CDR2 SYGVNS. The CDR3 loop spans 15 amino acids. V was clipped by 4 bases and J by 1 base; unmatched bases: 5. CDR3 sequence reads: CASSVSGTGSYEQYF. The CDR3 DNA reads TGTGCCAGCAGTGTATCCGGGACAGGGTCCTACGAGCAGTACTTC.

The chain links TRBV27 to TRBJ1-6; D might be TRBD1 (5 bases). The CDR3 extends over 17 amino acids. V dropped 6 bases and J dropped 0 bases, with 15 bases sitting between them. The germline V gene encodes CDR1 MNHEY and CDR2 SMNVEV (reference sequence). Written as DNA, the CDR3 is TGTGCCAGCAGCGCCTGGGAGGGGAGCTCCTATAATTCACCCCTCCACTTT. This gives the protein CASSAWEGSSYNSPLHF.